These 22 T cell receptor beta chains were sequenced from one sample in a study of T-cell memory formation after mild COVID-19. From the 5' RACE reads, TCRdb called clonotypes with MiXCR, one entry per CDR3 protein. In the table there are tens of thousands of distinct CDR3 sequences, 7% to 9.5% of which are singletons. Sequenced sample: PBMCs or a T cell subset sorted from them (not recorded which). Receptor source: a young man who had mild COVID-19 (a few samples of this study predate the infection). Cell type and time point are not known.

This clonotype has a count of ten or more. The chain carries TRBV20-1 and TRBJ2-2; maybe TRBD2 (6 bases). The germline gives CDR1 DFQATT, CDR2 SNEGSKA (reference sequence). Trimming pared 3 bases from V and 6 bases from J, leaving 14 bases between. CDR3 length: 14 residues. CDR3 sequence: CSASARGEAGELFF. As DNA, the CDR3 is TGCAGTGCTAGCGCGCGCGGGGAGGCCGGGGAGCTGTTTTTT.

In this sample, this clonotype turned up many times. The V gene is TRBV5-1, the J gene TRBJ2-5; TRBD2 matches 14 bases. The CDR3 is made up of 17 amino acids. The germline V gene has CDR1 SGHRS and CDR2 YFSETQ. With V trimmed by 3 bases and J by 5 bases, 9 bases remained unmatched. CDR3 in amino acids: CASSWTSGGSGGETQYF. For the CDR3, the DNA is TGCGCCAGCAGCTGGACTAGCGGGGGGTCAGGAGGGGAGACCCAGTACTTC.

This clonotype was seen many times. V is TRBV28 and J is TRBJ2-1; 8 nucleotides align to TRBD1. V gave up 4 bases and J gave up 5 bases; unmatched junction bases: 7. Germline V gene sequence: CDR1 MDHEN, CDR2 SYDVKM. CDR3 size: 15 residues. CDR3 loop: CASSSSGTGNNEQFF. DNA for the CDR3: TGTGCCAGCAGTTCATCCGGGACAGGAAACAATGAGCAGTTCTTC.

This clonotype was detected many times. The chain has TRBV6-5 and TRBJ2-6, with a tentative D call TRBD2 (6 bases). Germline V CDR1 and CDR2: MNHEY, SVGAGI. The V end lost 5 bases, the J end lost 0 bases, and 20 bases lay between the germline ends. The CDR3 covers 19 residues. The CDR3 coding sequence is TGTGCCAGCAGTGTGTTCTCGGAGGGCAGGACCTCTGGGGCCAACGTCCTGACTTTC. Translating it yields CASSVFSEGRTSGANVLTF.

The chain couples TRBV5-4 to TRBJ1-1, with D uncertain. Between the trimmed V and J ends, which lost 2 bases and 0 bases, there was a span of 11 bases. The CDR3 runs to 15 residues. Per germline, CDR1 SGHNT and CDR2 YYREEE (reference sequence). CDR3 sequence reads: CASSLSTRMNTEAFF. In DNA form, the CDR3 reads TGTGCCAGCAGCTTATCCACCAGGATGAACACTGAAGCTTTCTTT.

This clonotype was seen repeatedly, ten times or more. The chain combines TRBV6-5 with TRBJ1-2; no definite D call. V was pared by 6 bases and J by 6 bases, with 14 bases between. This CDR3 has 13 amino acids. Germline CDR1 MNHEY, CDR2 SVGAGI. In DNA, the CDR3 is TGTGCCAGCAGGCCTTCCGGTGGGGATGGCTACACCTTC. Translating it yields CASRPSGGDGYTF.

This clonotype was counted many times. V and J are TRBV10-3 and TRBJ2-7; D unclear. This CDR3 contains 13 residues. V was trimmed by 6 bases and J by 3 bases, leaving 12 bases between them. Germline V CDR1 and CDR2: ENHRY, SYGVKD. The CDR3 DNA sequence: TGTGCCATCAGCGACGCGGTCGACTACGAGCAGTACTTC. Protein: CAISDAVDYEQYF.

This clonotype was observed at least ten times. The CDR3 spells CASSGTGGGNQPQHF. The CDR3 DNA follows: TGTGCCAGCTCAGGGACAGGGGGAGGCAATCAGCCCCAGCATTTT. The chain is built from TRBV18 and TRBJ1-5, with 11 nucleotides matching TRBD1. This CDR3 contains 15 residues. Germline V gene lookup returns CDR1 KGHSH and CDR2 LQKENI. Trimming removed 5 bases from V and 2 bases from J; junction bases left unmatched: 2.

The table lists this clonotype with many counts. The gene calls are TRBV19 and TRBJ2-2; no definite D call. Germline-derived CDR1 and CDR2 are LNHDA and SQIVND (reference sequence). The CDR3 is made up of 14 amino acids. Trimming removed 7 bases from V and 4 bases from J, with 13 bases in between. CDR3 nucleotide sequence: TGTGCCAGTACCACCGACCCATTCACCGGGGAGCTGTTTTTT. As protein: CASTTDPFTGELFF.

The chain carries TRBV5-1 and TRBJ2-7; 7 bases align to TRBD1. V shed 3 bases, J shed 2 bases, and the junction held 8 bases outside the gene matches. CDR3 length equals 15 residues. Germline lookup yields CDR1 SGHRS and CDR2 YFSETQ. The CDR3 sequence is CASSSTGDWAYEQYF. The CDR3 DNA reads TGCGCCAGCAGCTCCACAGGGGATTGGGCCTACGAGCAGTACTTC.

Many counts were recorded for this clonotype. The V call is TRBV20-1, the J call TRBJ2-7, with 7 bases lining up with TRBD2. J was trimmed by 6 bases and V by 6 bases; bases with no gene match: 5. This CDR3 spans 11 amino acids. CDR1 and CDR2 from the germline V gene are DFQATT and SNEGSKA (reference sequence). In DNA form, the CDR3 reads TGCAGTGCCGGCGGGAGATTCGAGCAGTACTTC. This codes for CSAGGRFEQYF.

At least ten counts were recorded for this clonotype. The genes are TRBV5-1 and TRBJ2-3; 7 bases are a match to TRBD2. After removal of 4 bases from V and 0 bases from J, the junction contained 5 bases not matched to a gene. CDR3 length equals 15 residues. The germline CDR1 and CDR2 sequences are SGHRS and YFSETQ. CDR3 sequence reads: CASSGGLTSTDTQYF. In nucleotides, the CDR3 is TGCGCCAGCAGCGGGGGACTAACTAGCACAGATACGCAGTATTTT.

This sequence joins TRBV9 and TRBJ1-2; D possibly corresponds to TRBD1 (6 bases). V was shortened by 0 bases and J by 6 bases, with 9 bases between the two germline ends. CDR1 and CDR2 from the germline V gene are SGDLS and YYNGEE. This CDR3 contains 13 residues. The CDR3 protein is CASSVGGGDGYTF. Here the CDR3 DNA reads TGTGCCAGCAGCGTAGGCGGGGGCGATGGCTACACCTTC. The entire variable domain, with the rest obtained from reference TRBV9 and TRBJ1-2, is as follows: DSGVTQTPKHLITATGQRVTLRCSPRSGDLSVYWYQQSLDQGLQFLIQYYNGEERAKGNILERFSAQQFPDLHSELNLSSLELGDSALYFCASSVGGGDGYTFGSGTRLTVV.

This clonotype is medium-sized. This rearrangement joins TRBV12-3 or TRBV12-4 to TRBJ2-3, with D unclear. The CDR3 covers 13 residues. V shed 3 bases and J shed 2 bases, with 6 bases lying between them. The chain's CDR3 is CASSLSSTDTQYF. The CDR3 DNA reads TGTGCCAGCAGTTTGTCCTCCACAGATACGCAGTATTTT.

This clonotype was observed at least ten times. V usage is TRBV5-1 and J usage is TRBJ2-1; tentative D call: TRBD2 (6 bases). Trimming left V 0 bases short and J 7 bases short, with 8 bases between. Germline values: CDR1 SGHRS, CDR2 YFSETQ. The CDR3 loop spans 13 amino acids. Written as DNA, the CDR3 is TGCGCCAGCAGCTTGGCCGGGGGAAATGAGCAGTTCTTC. Protein sequence: CASSLAGGNEQFF.

This clonotype was seen at least ten times. The chain combines TRBV29-1 with TRBJ2-7; D is uncertain. The CDR3 loop spans 12 amino acids. In germline, CDR1 is SQVTM, CDR2 ANQGSEA. Trimming shortened V by 7 bases and J by 5 bases, and 15 bases separated the two germline ends. In nucleotides, the CDR3 is TGCAGCGCTAACTCAGGTACCAACGAGCAGTACTTC. Translation gives CSANSGTNEQYF.

This clonotype was detected ten times or more. V usage is TRBV4-3 and J usage is TRBJ2-2; a weak D match, TRBD2 (7 bases). The CDR3 spans 15 residues. V was shortened by 0 bases and J by 6 bases, with 11 bases between the two germline ends. CDR1 and CDR2 from the germline V gene are LGHNA and YSLEER. In nucleotides, the CDR3 is TGCGCCAGCAGCCAAGATAGAGGGGGGGCCGGGGAGCTGTTTTTT. It translates to CASSQDRGGAGELFF.

There are many counts of this clonotype. V and J are TRBV9 and TRBJ1-3; a possible D gene is TRBD1 (5 bases). V dropped 5 bases and J dropped 2 bases, with 8 bases sitting between them. Germline V CDR1 and CDR2: SGDLS, YYNGEE. The CDR3 is 13 residues long. CDR3 sequence: CASSWGAGNTIYF. For the CDR3, the DNA is TGTGCCAGCAGTTGGGGCGCTGGAAACACCATATATTTT.

Only a few counts were recorded for this clonotype. The chain employs TRBV29-1 and TRBJ2-1; 7 nucleotides align to TRBD2. The germline gives CDR1 SQVTM, CDR2 ANQGSEA. The V segment lost 1 base and the J segment 1 base; nucleotides outside the gene matches: 4. The CDR3 loop spans 15 amino acids. In nucleotides, the CDR3 is TGCAGCGTTGAAGTCGGCGGGGGTTCCTACAATGAGCAGTTCTTC. This codes for CSVEVGGGSYNEQFF.

This clonotype was counted a few times. The rearrangement links TRBV5-4 to TRBJ2-1; TRBD2 aligns across 11 bases. The V gene's germline CDR1 is SGHNT and CDR2 YYREEE (reference sequence). V was pared by 2 bases and J by 6 bases, with 4 bases of the junction left unmatched. The CDR3 extends over 15 amino acids. The CDR3 region is CASSFISGGVNEQFF. In nucleotides, the CDR3 is TGTGCCAGCAGCTTTATTAGCGGGGGGGTCAATGAGCAGTTCTTC.

In its sample, this clonotype ranks as medium-sized. CDR3 loop: CASSFDRGSPLHF. CDR3 nucleotide sequence: TGTGCCAGCAGTTTTGACAGGGGGTCACCCCTCCACTTT. The chain is built from TRBV12-3 or TRBV12-4 and TRBJ1-6; 9 positions agree with TRBD1. J lost 10 bases, V lost 3 bases, and 1 base had no gene match. This CDR3 contains 13 residues.

In this sample, this clonotype turned up a few times. V gene TRBV4-3 combines with J gene TRBJ1-6; D may be TRBD1 (5 bases). The V gene lost 1 base and the J gene lost 8 bases, with 15 bases spanning the gap. This CDR3 has 16 amino acids. Germline V gene lookup returns CDR1 LGHNA and CDR2 YSLEER. CDR3 nucleotide sequence: TGCGCCAGCAGCCAAGTTACCGGGGACGGCGATTCACCCCTCCACTTT. Its translation is CASSQVTGDGDSPLHF.